This T cell receptor (beta chain) was sequenced for a study of T cell responses to AZD1222 COVID-19 vaccine. Germline assignment: CDR1 SGHTS and CDR2 YDEGEE. The junction had 7 bases not matched to a gene; V was cut back by 9 bases and J by 1 base. This CDR3 has 14 amino acids. Study outcomes and limitations: Repertoire samples came only from after the peak T cell response. There were vaccine-associated CD4 TCRs across spike, dominant at 160-218 and 743-854.

This clone was observed a single time. Antigen unknown. This table comes from immunoSEQ multiplex PCR, and its TCRdb copy is limited to in-frame clones, with some not included. Among 250,000 to 300,000 clones listed, 85% to 95% were seen once. This clonotype was sampled from an adult who received the AZD1222 COVID-19 vaccine. V is TRBV5-8 and J is TRBJ2-3; 8 bases are a match to TRBD2. The sequenced sample was peripheral blood, obtained 28 days after the second AZD1222 dose. Here the CDR3 DNA reads TGTGCCACCCTCCTTAGCGGGGGCACAGATACGCAGTATTTT. Its protein is CATLLSGGTDTQYF.